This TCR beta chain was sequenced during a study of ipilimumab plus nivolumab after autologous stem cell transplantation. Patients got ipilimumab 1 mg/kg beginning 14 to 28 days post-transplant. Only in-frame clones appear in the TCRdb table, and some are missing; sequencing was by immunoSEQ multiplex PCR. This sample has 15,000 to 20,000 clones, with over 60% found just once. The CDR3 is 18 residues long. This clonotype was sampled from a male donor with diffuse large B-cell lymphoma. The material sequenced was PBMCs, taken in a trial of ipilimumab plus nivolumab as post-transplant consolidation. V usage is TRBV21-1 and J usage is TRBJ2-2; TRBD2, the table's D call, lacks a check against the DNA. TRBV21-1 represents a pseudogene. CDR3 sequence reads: CASNIKHPGTSGSGELFF. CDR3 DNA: TGTGCCAGCAACATAAAACACCCCGGGACTAGTGGATCCGGGGAGCTGTTTTTT.